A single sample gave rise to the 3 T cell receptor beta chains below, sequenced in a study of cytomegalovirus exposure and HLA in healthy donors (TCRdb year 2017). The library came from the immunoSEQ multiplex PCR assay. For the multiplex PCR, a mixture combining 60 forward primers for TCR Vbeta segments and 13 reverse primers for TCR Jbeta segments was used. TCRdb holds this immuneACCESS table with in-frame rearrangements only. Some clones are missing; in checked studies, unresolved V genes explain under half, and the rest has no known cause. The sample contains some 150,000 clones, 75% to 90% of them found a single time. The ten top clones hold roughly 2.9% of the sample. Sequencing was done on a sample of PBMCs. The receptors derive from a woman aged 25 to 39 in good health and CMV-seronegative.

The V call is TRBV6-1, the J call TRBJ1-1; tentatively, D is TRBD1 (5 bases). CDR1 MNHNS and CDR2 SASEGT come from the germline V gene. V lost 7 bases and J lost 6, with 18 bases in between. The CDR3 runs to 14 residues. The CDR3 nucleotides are TGTGCCAGCATCCGGGGGGGGTTTTCCGCTGAAGCTTTCTTT. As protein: CASIRGGFSAEAFF.

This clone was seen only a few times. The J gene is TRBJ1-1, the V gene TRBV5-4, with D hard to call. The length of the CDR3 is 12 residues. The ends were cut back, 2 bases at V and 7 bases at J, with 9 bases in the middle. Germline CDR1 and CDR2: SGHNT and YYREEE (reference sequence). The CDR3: CASSFGHNEAFF. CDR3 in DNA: TGTGCCAGCAGCTTTGGGCACAATGAAGCTTTCTTT.

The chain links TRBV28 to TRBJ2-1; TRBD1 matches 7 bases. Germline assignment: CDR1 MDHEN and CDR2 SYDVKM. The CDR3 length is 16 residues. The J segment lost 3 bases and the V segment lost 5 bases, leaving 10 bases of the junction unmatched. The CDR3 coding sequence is TGTGCCAGCAGTCTGAGGCGGGCAGGGGGCTACAATGAGCAGTTCTTC. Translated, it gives CASSLRRAGGYNEQFF.